The T cell receptor (beta chain) under discussion was sequenced for a study of HIV-infected patients and healthy controls (TCRdb year 2014). In terms of the full investigation: After three months of therapy, CD4 counts in 14 of 16 patients increased to a modest but significant degree while remaining below normal ranges. The study tested whether deep TCR repertoire sequencing of HIV patients' small blood samples could capture immune perturbation and reconstitution. No consistent shift in CD8 counts was seen during early therapy, whereas a slight rise was seen in the CD4:CD8 ratio. Patients exhibited no overall T-cell lymphocytopenia, and total CDR3 counts per chain were not significantly different from those of controls. Viral load fell below detection in about 75% of the 16 patients by the second bleed and in all patients following a further year of therapy. Results and caveats for the whole study, not just this receptor: HIV-infected repertoires showed significantly elevated mean Gini indices relative to controls, which possibly reflects oligoclonality. Most CMV-associated CDR3s became more frequent during therapy, although their change was not significant, whereas HIV-associated CDR3s showed a significant decrease in frequency. By Jaccard index and by the count of highly shared sequences, healthy controls shared more CDR3s between individuals than HIV+ patients did. A major limit on how widely the findings apply, in the view of the authors, was that only sixteen HIV-infected individuals were processed. In size-matched repertoire data, the apparent post-therapy recovery of the Gini index in HIV-infected patients was not replicated. Only about three months of therapy was reflected in the treated samples, a period arguably too short to observe immune reconstitution given low adult thymic output. Slight age and sex profile differences between the study cohorts did not explain the observed diversity differences. MAIT cell alpha-chain CDR3s were present at high frequency in healthy controls but severely depleted in HIV+ repertoires. HLA typing of donors was not performed in the study. Significantly different mean usage between HIV-infected patients and controls was observed for eight alpha and eight beta V genes. In the samples, alpha-beta chain pairing was left undetermined. Sequencing depth was restricted by the use of whole blood, which also prevented the dynamics of distinct T-cell subpopulations from being separated. Comparisons were complicated by unequal numbers of distinct sequences between patients and controls, and rare events from HIV-infected data were overweighted by size-matching. Healthy control repertoires showed roughly threefold more distinct CDR3s and higher Shannon diversity than untreated HIV+ repertoires.

Follow-up blood from HIV-infected patients was collected roughly three months, about 14 weeks, after antiretroviral therapy began. Whole blood was used without cell fractionation, so all unsorted peripheral T cells were reflected in the repertoire. For RNA extraction, approximately 2.3 ml of peripheral blood was collected into Tempus tubes. Treatment interruptions were among the grounds for excluding patients from enrollment, as were febrile or AIDS-related illness, tumors, hepatitis B or C coinfection, immunomodulatory therapy and recent vaccination. Residual genomic DNA was removed with the TURBO-DNase kit and globin mRNA was depleted with GLOBINclear. Using SuperScript III with primers targeting the alpha and beta constant regions, 500 ng of RNA was reverse transcribed. Separate libraries for the alpha and beta chains were generated through chain-specific third strand synthesis that incorporated multiplexing indices. The protocol used a single primer pair to amplify all rearrangements within a chain, which avoided primer bias, and attached molecular barcodes to each cDNA molecule. Purified cDNA was ligated with T4 RNA Ligase 1 onto a 5' RACE adapter bearing a random hexamer and the SP2 sequencing primer site. The authors primed second strand synthesis from the SP2 site with Phusion polymerase and used slow temperature ramps to favor optimal annealing. Joined together, two random hexamer sequences that had both been added before amplification formed the 12-nucleotide barcode of each molecule. A brief initial PCR introduced P5 and P7 adapter elements together with a second index, and a roughly 25-cycle amplification PCR using P5s and P7 primers was subsequently performed. Libraries received about 30 PCR cycles in total, were quantified on a Qubit, sized on a Bioanalyzer, and diluted to roughly 4 nM. Sequencing of the normalized libraries was performed on an Illumina MiSeq with 2 x 250 paired-end kits. Into about 10 ul Tris-Cl, the reverse transcription reactions were eluted following cleanup on MinElute columns. A 1:1 ratio of AMPure XP beads was used to clean the adapter ligations after they had run for 20 to 25 hours at 16 degrees C. As for the authors' bioinformatics: Demultiplexed FASTQ files were processed with a modified Decombinator that output V, J, insert and barcode information. Sequences sharing a barcode but differing from the dominant sequence were discarded as errors, and barcodes clustered at Levenshtein distance 3 were counted to estimate original cDNA molecules. Downstream analyses used R packages ineq, vegan, igraph and RCytoscape, with IMGT nomenclature and CDR3 definitions. To avoid skew from clonal expansion, each TCR was counted once, and V gene usage was computed over distinct sequences. Similarity networks connected unique CDR3 amino acid sequences within a donor whenever two sequences differed by a single Levenshtein edit. Published HIV-specific CDR3s (around 83 alpha, 702 beta) and CMV-specific CDR3s (roughly 13 alpha, 200 to 300 beta) were assembled and queried against the repertoires. It was shown by random subsampling to size-matched repertoires that the decreased diversity of patients was not caused by their lower sequence numbers. TCRdb reanalyzed the raw reads on its own, using fastp at Q25 for trimming and MiXCR for clone calling, and kept in-frame beta chains. Each record represents a unique CDR3 protein, reported with the most common genes and DNA among its rows. The V and J calls come from TCRdb's annotation, not from the publication. The sample contains over 8,000 distinct CDR3 sequences, under 7% of them found a single time. Jointly, the top ten make up 28% of the sample.

This clonotype was observed at least ten times. The antigen this receptor binds is unknown. Base qualities are missing; no much larger clone stands one base away. The junction carries 22 bases between V and J, which are trimmed by 4 bases and 0 bases respectively. Based on the germline V gene, the CDR1 and CDR2 sequences are SGHAT and FQNNGV. Spanning cysteine to phenylalanine, the CDR3 consists of 20 amino acids. CDR3 DNA is the only sequence kept; it has 60 bases, read in frame from the first base. This chain is built from TRBV11-2 and TRBJ2-6, with TRBD2 tentatively as D gene (6 bases match). The sample here was blood, taken during antiretroviral therapy. This clonotype was sampled from an adult with HIV infection. The donor label of this sample is uncertain. Read as DNA, the sequence is TGTGCCAGCAGCTCCTACAGACTAATGGAGGGTCTCTCTGGGGCCAACGTCCTGACTTTC. Its translation reads: CASSSYRLMEGLSGANVLTF.